This T cell receptor (beta chain) derives from a study of human T cells and chemical hapten exposure. Turning to the study itself: Yields of TCR per sample differed, chiefly owing to small differences in pooled library volume. Study results and limitations: Once DPC sensitization occurred, TCRs above 1 in 1000 frequency showed no change.

Attachment of unique molecular identifiers to individual cDNA molecules was performed in the library. Study processing details: With a range of about 23,224 to 690,600, the median per sample was about 87,000 TCRs. MiXCR, applied by TCRdb to the 5' RACE reads, yields one record per CDR3 protein. The V and J calls, along with clone size, are taken from TCRdb and not from the paper's own processing. Of around 140,000 distinct CDR3 sequences detected, 4.1% appear once; the ten largest clones hold under 1.5%. Losses at the gene ends were 2 bases for V and 5 bases for J; bases not matched to a gene: 9. The CDR3 covers 16 residues. Germline V lookup: CDR1 SGHRS, CDR2 YFSETQ. Before extraction, the whole blood was not fractionated, and total RNA was taken from it. This clonotype appeared many times. As yet, its antigen is unknown.

The sequence was collected from a female donor in good health. The chain combines TRBV5-1 with TRBJ2-7; 11 bases map to TRBD2. CDR3 sequence: CASSFDSGGASDEQYF. CDR3 DNA: TGCGCCAGCAGCTTTGATAGCGGGGGGGCGTCGGACGAGCAGTACTTC.